This is a list of T cell receptor beta chains from one sample in a study of cytomegalovirus exposure and HLA in healthy donors. Profiled with immunoSEQ multiplex PCR; TCRdb holds only in-frame clones, not every one. The record lists about 200,000 clones, of which the ten most abundant hold roughly 0.74%. Sequencing was performed on PBMCs. The receptors originated from a boy between 10 and 17 years old in good health and CMV-seronegative. Each CDR3 is given with its conserved first and last residue.

cdr3_length | j_call | v_call | cdr3_aa
16 | TRBJ1-3 | TRBV30 | CAWTSINRRGLHTIYF
14 | TRBJ2-1 | TRBV29-1 | CSVEDNERPNEQFF
14 | TRBJ1-2 | TRBV6-5 | CASSVGGGVGRGTF
12 | TRBJ1-2 | TRBV19 | CASSFGQAAFTF
16 | TRBJ1-3 | TRBV5-4 | CASSLAGGNPGNTIYF
17 | TRBJ1-3 | TRBV5-1 | CASSLEGGRGSGNTIYF
14 | TRBJ1-1 | TRBV7-2 | CASSFKVGGIEAFF
15 | TRBJ2-2 | TRBV19 | CASRLAGGNTGELFF
17 | TRBJ2-3 | TRBV7-2 | CASSLMVSGGSTDTQYF
16 | TRBJ1-1 | TRBV6-5 | CASSSLYRGGDTEAFF
14 | TRBJ2-1 | TRBV10-3 | CAISSGTNYNEQFF
14 | TRBJ1-2 | TRBV19 | CASSRSRDRGGYTF
13 | TRBJ1-1 | TRBV23-1 | CASRGTMNTEAFF
13 | TRBJ2-1 | TRBV6-5 | CASKTGDGNEQFF
14 | TRBJ2-5 | TRBV5-4 | CASSLGPEEETQYF
13 | TRBJ1-1 | TRBV2 | CARQQDMDTEAFF
13 | TRBJ2-1 | TRBV19 | CASNRQGKNEQFF
15 | TRBJ1-2 | TRBV6-1 | CASSAGQGLNYGYTF
13 | TRBJ1-2 | TRBV2 | CAFRSSTNYGYTF
13 | TRBJ1-2 | TRBV27 | CASGLTFYYGYTF
15 | NA | TRBV11-2 | CASSSTGTGGYEQYF
12 | TRBJ1-2 | TRBV5-1 | CASSRSGGGYTF
14 | TRBJ2-7 | TRBV12-2 | CASRAGLAVHEQYF
15 | TRBJ2-1 | TRBV19 | CASSRLAGAYNEQFF
13 | TRBJ1-1 | TRBV19 | CATAASSNTEAFF
13 | TRBJ1-2 | TRBV7-2 | CASSGGDLLGYTF
16 | TRBJ1-1 | TRBV7-2 | CASSLATPGLNTEAFF
13 | TRBJ2-5 | TRBV30 | CAWSRTSRETQYF
15 | TRBJ2-7 | TRBV4-2 | CASSQISGDNYEQYF
14 | TRBJ2-5 | TRBV25-1 | CASSEWASEETQYF
22 | TRBJ1-5 | TRBV7-4 | CASSLGTGPFHPHLYSNQPQHF
14 | TRBJ2-5 | TRBV7-9 | CASTMGLAISPQYF
15 | TRBJ1-4 | TRBV5-6 | CASSMTAATNEKLFF
15 | TRBJ1-6 | TRBV16 | CASSQSGQGNSPLHF
16 | TRBJ1-5 | TRBV5-5 | CASSLDRQPAPRPQHF
14 | TRBJ2-2 | TRBV14 | CASSLRQVTGELFF
15 | TRBJ2-7 | TRBV7-2 | CASSRDKVNSYEQYF
11 | NA | TRBV6-5 | CASSYLNEQYF
13 | TRBJ2-3 | TRBV5-1 | CASSSGREGAQYF
13 | TRBJ1-1 | TRBV5-1 | CASSLLVNTEAFF
15 | TRBJ1-1 | TRBV7-9 | CASSLHSGMNTEAFF
15 | TRBJ1-5 | TRBV2 | CASSDQDISNQPQHF
16 | TRBJ2-7 | TRBV7-9 | CASSPGLAGDLYEQYF
13 | TRBJ1-1 | TRBV30 | CAWTGQAHTEAFF
13 | TRBJ1-2 | TRBV5-6 | CASSRTGDYGYTF
15 | TRBJ2-5 | TRBV2 | CASSGRGMGSETQYF